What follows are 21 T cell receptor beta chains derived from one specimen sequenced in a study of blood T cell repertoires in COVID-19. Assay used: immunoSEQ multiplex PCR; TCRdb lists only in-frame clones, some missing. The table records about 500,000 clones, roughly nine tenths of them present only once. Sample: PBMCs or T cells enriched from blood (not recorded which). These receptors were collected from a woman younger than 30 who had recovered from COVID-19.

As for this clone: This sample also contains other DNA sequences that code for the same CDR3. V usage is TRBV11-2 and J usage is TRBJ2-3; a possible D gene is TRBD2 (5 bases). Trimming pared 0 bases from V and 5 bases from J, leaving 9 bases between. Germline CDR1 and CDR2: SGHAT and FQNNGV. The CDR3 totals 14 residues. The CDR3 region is CASSLDPRGDTQYF. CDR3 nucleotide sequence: TGTGCCAGCAGCTTAGACCCCCGGGGAGATACGCAGTATTTT.

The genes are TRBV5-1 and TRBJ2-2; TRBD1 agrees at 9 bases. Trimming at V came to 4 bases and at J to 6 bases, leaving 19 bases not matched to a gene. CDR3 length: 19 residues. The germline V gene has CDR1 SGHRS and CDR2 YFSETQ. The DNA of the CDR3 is TGCGCCAGCAGCCTCCGGGACAGGGTCGTGGGTAAAGTTCCCGGGGAGCTGTTTTTT. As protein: CASSLRDRVVGKVPGELFF.

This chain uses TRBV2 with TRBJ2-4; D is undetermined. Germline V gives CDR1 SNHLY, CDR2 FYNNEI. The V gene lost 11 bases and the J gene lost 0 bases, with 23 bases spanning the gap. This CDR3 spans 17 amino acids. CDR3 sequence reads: CAPGEVLLNLAKNIQYF. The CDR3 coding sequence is TGTGCCCCCGGTGAGGTCCTCCTTAATCTAGCCAAAAACATTCAGTACTTC. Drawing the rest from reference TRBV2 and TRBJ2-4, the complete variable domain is EPEVTQTPSHQVTQMGQEVILRCVPISNHLYFYWYRQILGQKVEFLVSFYNNEISEKSEIFDDQFSVERPDGSNFTLKIRSTKLEDSAMYFCAPGEVLLNLAKNIQYFGAGTRLSVL.

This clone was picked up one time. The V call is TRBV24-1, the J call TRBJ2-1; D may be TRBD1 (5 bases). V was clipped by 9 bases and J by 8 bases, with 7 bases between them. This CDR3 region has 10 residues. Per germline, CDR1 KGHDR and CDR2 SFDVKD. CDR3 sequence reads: CATGQHEQFF. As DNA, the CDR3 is TGTGCCACCGGACAACATGAGCAGTTCTTC.

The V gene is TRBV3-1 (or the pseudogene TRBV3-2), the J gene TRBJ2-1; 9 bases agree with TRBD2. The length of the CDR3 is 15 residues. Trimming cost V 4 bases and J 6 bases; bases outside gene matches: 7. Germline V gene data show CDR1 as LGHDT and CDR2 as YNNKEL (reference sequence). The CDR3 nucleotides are TGTGCCAGCAGCCGTGGGCTAGCGGGGCCCAATGAGCAGTTCTTC. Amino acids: CASSRGLAGPNEQFF.

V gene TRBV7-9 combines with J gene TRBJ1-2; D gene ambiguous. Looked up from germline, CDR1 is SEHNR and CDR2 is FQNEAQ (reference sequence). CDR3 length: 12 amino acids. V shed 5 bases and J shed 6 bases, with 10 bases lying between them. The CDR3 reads CASSPNSHGYTF. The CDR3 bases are TGTGCCAGCAGCCCCAACTCCCATGGCTACACCTTC.

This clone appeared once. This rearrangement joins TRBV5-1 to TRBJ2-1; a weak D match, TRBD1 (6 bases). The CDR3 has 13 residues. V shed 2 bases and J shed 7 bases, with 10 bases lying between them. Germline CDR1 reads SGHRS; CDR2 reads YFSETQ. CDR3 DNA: TGCGCCAGCAGCTTTAATACAGGGAATGAGCAGTTCTTC. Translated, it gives CASSFNTGNEQFF.

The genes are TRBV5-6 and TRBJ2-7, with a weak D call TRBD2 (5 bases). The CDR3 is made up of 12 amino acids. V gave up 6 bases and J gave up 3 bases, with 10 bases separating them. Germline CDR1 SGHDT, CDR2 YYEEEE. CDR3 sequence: CASTGENYEQYF. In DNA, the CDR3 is TGTGCCAGCACCGGGGAAAACTACGAGCAGTACTTC.

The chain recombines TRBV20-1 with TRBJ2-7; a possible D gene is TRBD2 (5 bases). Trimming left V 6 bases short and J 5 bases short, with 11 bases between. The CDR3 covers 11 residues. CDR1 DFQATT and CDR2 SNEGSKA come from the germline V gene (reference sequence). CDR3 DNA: TGCAGTGCCCGAGAGGGAAACGAGCAGTACTTC. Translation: CSAREGNEQYF.

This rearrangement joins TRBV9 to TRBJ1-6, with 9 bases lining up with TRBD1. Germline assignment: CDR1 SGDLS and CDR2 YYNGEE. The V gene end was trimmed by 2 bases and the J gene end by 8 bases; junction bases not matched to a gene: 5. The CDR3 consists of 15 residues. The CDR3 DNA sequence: TGTGCCAGCAGCGTGGGCAACAGGGGGCATTCACCCCTCCACTTT. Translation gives CASSVGNRGHSPLHF.

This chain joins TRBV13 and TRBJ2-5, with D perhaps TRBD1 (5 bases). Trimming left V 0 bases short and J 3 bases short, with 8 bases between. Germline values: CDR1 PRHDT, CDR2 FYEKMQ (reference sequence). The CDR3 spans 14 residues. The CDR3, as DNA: TGTGCCAGCAGCTTAGGAGGGGCTAAAGAGACCCAGTACTTC. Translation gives CASSLGGAKETQYF.

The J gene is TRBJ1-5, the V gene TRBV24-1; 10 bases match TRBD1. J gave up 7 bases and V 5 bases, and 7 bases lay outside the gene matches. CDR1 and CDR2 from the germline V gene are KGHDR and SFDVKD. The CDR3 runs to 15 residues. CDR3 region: CATSVGTGVHQPQHF. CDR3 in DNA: TGTGCCACCAGTGTCGGGACAGGGGTACACCAGCCCCAGCATTTT.

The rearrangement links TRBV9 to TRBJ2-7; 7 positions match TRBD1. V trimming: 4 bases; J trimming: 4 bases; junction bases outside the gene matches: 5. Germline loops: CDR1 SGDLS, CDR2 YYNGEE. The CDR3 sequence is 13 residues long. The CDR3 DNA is TGTGCCAGCAGCAAGGGGGCGATTTACGAGCAGTACTTC. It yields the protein CASSKGAIYEQYF.

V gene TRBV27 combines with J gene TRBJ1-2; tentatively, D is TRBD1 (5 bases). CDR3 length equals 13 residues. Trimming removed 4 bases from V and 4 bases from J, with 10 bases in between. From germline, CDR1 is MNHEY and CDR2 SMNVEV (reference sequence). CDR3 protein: CASSYRQSYGYTF. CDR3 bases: TGTGCCAGCAGTTACCGACAGTCCTATGGCTACACCTTC.

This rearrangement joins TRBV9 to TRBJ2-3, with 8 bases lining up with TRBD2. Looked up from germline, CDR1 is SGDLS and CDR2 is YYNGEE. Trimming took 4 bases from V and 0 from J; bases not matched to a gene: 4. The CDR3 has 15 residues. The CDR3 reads CASSSGLASTDTQYF. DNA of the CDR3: TGTGCCAGCAGCTCCGGACTAGCTAGCACAGATACGCAGTATTTT.

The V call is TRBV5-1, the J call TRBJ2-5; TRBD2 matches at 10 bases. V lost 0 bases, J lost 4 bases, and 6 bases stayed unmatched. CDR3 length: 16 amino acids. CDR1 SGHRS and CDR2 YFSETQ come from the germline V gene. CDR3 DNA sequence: TGCGCCAGCAGCTTGGGTCCAGCGGGGGGGAGAGAGACCCAGTACTTC. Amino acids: CASSLGPAGGRETQYF.

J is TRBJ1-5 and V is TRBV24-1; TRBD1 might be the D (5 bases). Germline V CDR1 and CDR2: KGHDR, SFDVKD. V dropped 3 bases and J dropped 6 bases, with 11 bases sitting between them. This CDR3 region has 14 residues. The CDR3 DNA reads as TGTGCCACCAGTGATGCGACAGTCCTTCAGCCCCAGCATTTT. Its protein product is CATSDATVLQPQHF.

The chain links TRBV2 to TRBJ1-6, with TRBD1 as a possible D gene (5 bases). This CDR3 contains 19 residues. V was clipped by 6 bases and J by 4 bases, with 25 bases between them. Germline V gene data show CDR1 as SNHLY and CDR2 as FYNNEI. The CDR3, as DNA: TGTGCCAGCAGCGAGAGAACGTCAGGGCAGAAACAATATAATTCACCCCTCCACTTT. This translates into CASSERTSGQKQYNSPLHF.

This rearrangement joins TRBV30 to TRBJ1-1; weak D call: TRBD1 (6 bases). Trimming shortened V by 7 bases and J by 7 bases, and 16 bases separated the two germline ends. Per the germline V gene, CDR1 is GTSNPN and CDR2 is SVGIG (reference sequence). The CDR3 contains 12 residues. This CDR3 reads CASHQQGLEAFF. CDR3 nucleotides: TGTGCCTCCCATCAACAGGGCCTTGAAGCTTTCTTT.

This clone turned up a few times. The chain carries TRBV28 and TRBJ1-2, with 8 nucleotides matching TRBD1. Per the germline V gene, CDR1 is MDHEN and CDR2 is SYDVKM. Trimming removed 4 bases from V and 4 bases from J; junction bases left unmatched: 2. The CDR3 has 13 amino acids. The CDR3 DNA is TGTGCCAGCAGTTCGGACAGGGTCTATGGCTACACCTTC. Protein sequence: CASSSDRVYGYTF.

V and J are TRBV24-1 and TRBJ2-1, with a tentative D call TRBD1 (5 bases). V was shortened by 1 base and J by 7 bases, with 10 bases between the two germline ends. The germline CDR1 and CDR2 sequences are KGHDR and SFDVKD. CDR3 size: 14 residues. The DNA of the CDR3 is TGTGCCACCAGTGATTTAAGCGACAGTAATGAGCAGTTCTTC. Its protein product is CATSDLSDSNEQFF.